The 8 T cell receptor beta chains reported below all come from one sample, sequenced in a study of shared clonotypes between healthy human individuals. Sequencing used immunoSEQ multiplex PCR; TCRdb keeps in-frame clones, though not all of them. The sample yields nearly 1,000,000 clones, roughly 72% seen once. The specimen sequenced was memory CD4+ T cells sorted from blood. This sample's subset: CD45RA-negative fraction. These receptors all stem from a man aged 18 to 30 in good health.

V and J are TRBV29-1 and TRBJ1-2; 7 bases are shared with TRBD1. Trimming cost V 7 bases and J 8 bases; bases outside gene matches: 13. The germline CDR1 and CDR2 sequences are SQVTM and ANQGSEA. This CDR3 is 13 amino acids long. The CDR3 sequence is CSATKQGLGGYTF. Here the CDR3 DNA reads TGCAGCGCAACTAAACAGGGGCTAGGGGGCTACACCTTC.

The J gene is TRBJ2-2, the V gene TRBV4-3; D is unresolved. V was trimmed by 0 bases and J by 5 bases, leaving 16 bases between them. Looked up from germline, CDR1 is LGHNA and CDR2 is YSLEER. The CDR3 has 17 amino acids. The CDR3 coding sequence is TGCGCCAGCAGCCAAGATATGGCCGTGCGCAGTACCGGGGAGCTGTTTTTT. Translating it yields CASSQDMAVRSTGELFF.

The chain's CDR3 is CASSLAGETQYF. The CDR3 coding sequence is TGTGCCAGCAGCTTGGCCGGGGAGACCCAGTACTTC. The chain employs TRBV5-4 and TRBJ2-5; D gene unclear. There are 12 residues in the CDR3. CDR1 is SGHNT and CDR2 is YYREEE in the germline V gene (reference sequence). The V end lost 0 bases, the J end lost 5 bases, and 5 bases lay between the germline ends.

This clone occurred a few times. The chain carries TRBV11-3 and TRBJ2-2, with 7 bases aligning to TRBD1. This CDR3 comprises 15 residues. Germline V lookup: CDR1 SGHNT, CDR2 YENEEA. After removal of 5 bases from V and 5 bases from J, the junction contained 8 bases not matched to a gene. CDR3 sequence reads: CASSTTGAGTGELFF. The CDR3, as DNA: TGTGCCAGCAGCACAACAGGGGCAGGAACCGGGGAGCTGTTTTTT.

This rearrangement joins TRBV9 to TRBJ2-2; maybe TRBD2 (7 bases). Trimming took 0 bases from V and 1 from J, leaving 16 bases between them. The CDR3 length is 18 residues. From germline, CDR1 is SGDLS and CDR2 YYNGEE. The CDR3 loop is CASSVAGSRGLNTGELFF. DNA for the CDR3: TGTGCCAGCAGCGTAGCTGGTTCGCGGGGGCTGAACACCGGGGAGCTGTTTTTT. The full variable domain, with the rest looked up from reference TRBV9 and TRBJ2-2, is DSGVTQTPKHLITATGQRVTLRCSPRSGDLSVYWYQQSLDQGLQFLIQYYNGEERAKGNILERFSAQQFPDLHSELNLSSLELGDSALYFCASSVAGSRGLNTGELFFGEGSRLTVL.

This clone was seen repeatedly, ten times or more. The V gene is TRBV30, the J gene TRBJ1-3, with a possible D match to TRBD1 (5 bases). This CDR3 region has 17 residues. V was pared by 3 bases and J by 0 bases, with 18 bases between. Germline V gene data show CDR1 as GTSNPN and CDR2 as SVGIG (reference sequence). CDR3 in amino acids: CAWRAHPGNYSGNTIYF. The CDR3, as DNA: TGTGCCTGGAGGGCCCACCCAGGGAACTACTCTGGAAACACCATATATTTT.

This clone has just a few counts. The gene calls are TRBV6-1 and TRBJ2-2; D possibly corresponds to TRBD2 (6 bases). Germline CDR1 MNHNS, CDR2 SASEGT. V was clipped by 8 bases and J by 1 base, with 11 bases between them. The CDR3 length is 14 residues. The CDR3 DNA reads as TGTGCCAGCGGGACGGGGGTGAACACCGGGGAGCTGTTTTTT. This codes for CASGTGVNTGELFF.

Concerning this clone itself: The sample has other DNA sequences that encode this CDR3 too. The chain joins TRBV28 to TRBJ1-2; a possible D gene is TRBD1 (6 bases). This CDR3 comprises 14 residues. The V and J ends lost 2 bases and 3 bases respectively, with 10 bases between them. Germline V gene data show CDR1 as MDHEN and CDR2 as SYDVKM. DNA of the CDR3: TGTGCCAGCAGTTTAGGGGGCACGGACTATGGCTACACCTTC. Protein product: CASSLGGTDYGYTF.